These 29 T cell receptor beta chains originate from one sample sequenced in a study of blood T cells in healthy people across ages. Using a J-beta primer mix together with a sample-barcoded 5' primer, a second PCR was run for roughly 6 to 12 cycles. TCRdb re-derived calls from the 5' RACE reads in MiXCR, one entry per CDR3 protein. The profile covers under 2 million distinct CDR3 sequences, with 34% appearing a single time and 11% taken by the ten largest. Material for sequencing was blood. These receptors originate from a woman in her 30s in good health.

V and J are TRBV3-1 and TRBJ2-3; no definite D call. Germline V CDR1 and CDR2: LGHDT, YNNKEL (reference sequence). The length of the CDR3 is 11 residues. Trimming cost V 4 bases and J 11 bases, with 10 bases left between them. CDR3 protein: CASSLGQKQYF. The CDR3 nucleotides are TGTGCCAGCAGCCTCGGCCAGAAGCAGTATTTT.

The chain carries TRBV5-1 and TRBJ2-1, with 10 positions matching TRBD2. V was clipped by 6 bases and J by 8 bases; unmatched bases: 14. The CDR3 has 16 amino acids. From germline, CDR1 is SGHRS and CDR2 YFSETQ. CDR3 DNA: TGCGCCAGCAACTCCCCTGACAGCGGGACTAGCGATGAGCAGTTCTTC. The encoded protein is CASNSPDSGTSDEQFF. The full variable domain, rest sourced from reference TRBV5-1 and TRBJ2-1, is KAGVTQTPRYLIKTRGQQVTLSCSPISGHRSVSWYQQTPGQGLQFLFEYFSETQRNKGNFPGRFSGRQFSNSRSEMNVSTLELGDSALYLCASNSPDSGTSDEQFFGPGTRLTVL.

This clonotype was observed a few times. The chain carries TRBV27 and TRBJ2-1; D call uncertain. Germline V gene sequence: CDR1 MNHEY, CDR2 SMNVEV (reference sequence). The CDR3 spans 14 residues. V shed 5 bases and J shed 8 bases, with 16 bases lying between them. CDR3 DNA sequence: TGTGCCAGCAGTCTCTCCGTACGACCGCATGAGCAGTTCTTC. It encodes CASSLSVRPHEQFF.

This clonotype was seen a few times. CDR3 amino acids: CSASRLVGSYNEQFF. Here the CDR3 DNA reads TGCAGTGCTTCGCGACTAGTCGGGTCCTACAATGAGCAGTTCTTC. The chain links TRBV20-1 to TRBJ2-1; possibly TRBD2 for D (6 bases). CDR1 is DFQATT and CDR2 is SNEGSKA in the germline V gene (reference sequence). The CDR3 has 15 amino acids. V shed 5 bases and J shed 1 base, with 15 bases lying between them.

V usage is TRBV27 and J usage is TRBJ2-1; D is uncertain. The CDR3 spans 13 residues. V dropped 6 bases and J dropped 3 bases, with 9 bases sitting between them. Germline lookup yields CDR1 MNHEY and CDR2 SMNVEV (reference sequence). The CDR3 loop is CASRLSYYNEQFF. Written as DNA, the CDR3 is TGTGCCAGCAGGCTAAGCTACTACAATGAGCAGTTCTTC.

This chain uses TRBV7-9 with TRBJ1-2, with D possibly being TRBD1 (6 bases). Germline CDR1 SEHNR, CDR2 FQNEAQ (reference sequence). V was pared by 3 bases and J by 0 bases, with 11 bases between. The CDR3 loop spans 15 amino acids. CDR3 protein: CASSFKGETNYGYTF. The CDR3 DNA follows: TGTGCCAGCAGCTTCAAGGGGGAAACTAACTATGGCTACACCTTC.

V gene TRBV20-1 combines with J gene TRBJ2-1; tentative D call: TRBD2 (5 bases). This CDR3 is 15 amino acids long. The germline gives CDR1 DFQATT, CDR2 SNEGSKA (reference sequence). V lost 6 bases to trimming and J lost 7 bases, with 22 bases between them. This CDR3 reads CSAPGLTNLRNEQFF. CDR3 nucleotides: TGCAGTGCCCCCGGACTGACCAACTTAAGGAATGAGCAGTTCTTC.

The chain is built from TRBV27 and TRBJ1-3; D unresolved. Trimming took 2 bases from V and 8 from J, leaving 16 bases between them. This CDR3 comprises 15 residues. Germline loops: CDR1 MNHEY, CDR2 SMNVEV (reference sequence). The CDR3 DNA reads TGTGCCAGCAGTTTAACTTTCTTACCTCGAGACACCATATATTTT. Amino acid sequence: CASSLTFLPRDTIYF.

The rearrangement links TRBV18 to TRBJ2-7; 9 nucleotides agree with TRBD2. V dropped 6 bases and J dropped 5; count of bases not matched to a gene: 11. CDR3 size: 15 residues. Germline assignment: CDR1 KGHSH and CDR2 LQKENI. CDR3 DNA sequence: TGTGCCAGCTCCCGGGTTAGCGGGGGTGCTAACGAGCAGTACTTC. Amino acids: CASSRVSGGANEQYF.

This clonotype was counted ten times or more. CDR3 bases: TGTGCCAGCAGCATATACAATGAGCAGTTCTTC. It yields the protein CASSIYNEQFF. This chain connects TRBV7-9 to TRBJ2-1, with D uncertain. V was cut by 5 bases and J by 4 bases, with 3 bases left in between. CDR3 length: 11 residues. CDR1 and CDR2 from the germline V gene are SEHNR and FQNEAQ (reference sequence).

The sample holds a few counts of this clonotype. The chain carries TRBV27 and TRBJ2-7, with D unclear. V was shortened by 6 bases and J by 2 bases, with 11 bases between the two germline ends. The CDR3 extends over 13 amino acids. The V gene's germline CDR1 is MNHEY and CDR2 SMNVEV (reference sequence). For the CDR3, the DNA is TGTGCCAGCAGGCTGGGCAGACCCTACGAGCAGTACTTC. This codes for CASRLGRPYEQYF.

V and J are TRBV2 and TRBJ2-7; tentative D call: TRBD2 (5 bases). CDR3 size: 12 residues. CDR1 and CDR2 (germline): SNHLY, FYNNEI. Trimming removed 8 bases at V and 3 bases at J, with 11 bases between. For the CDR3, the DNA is TGTGCCAGCGACCGGGGAAACTACGAGCAGTACTTC. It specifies CASDRGNYEQYF.

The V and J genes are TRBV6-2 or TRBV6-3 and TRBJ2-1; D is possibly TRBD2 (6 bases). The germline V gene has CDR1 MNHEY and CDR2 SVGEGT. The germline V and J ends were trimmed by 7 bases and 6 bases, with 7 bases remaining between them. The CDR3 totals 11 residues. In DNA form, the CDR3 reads TGTGCCAGCATAGCGGCCAATGAGCAGTTCTTC. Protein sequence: CASIAANEQFF.

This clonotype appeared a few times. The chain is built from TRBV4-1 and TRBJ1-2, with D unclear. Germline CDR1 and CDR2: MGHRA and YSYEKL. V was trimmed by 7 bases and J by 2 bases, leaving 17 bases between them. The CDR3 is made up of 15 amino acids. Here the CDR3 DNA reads TGCGCCAGCACCAACCCATCGGGCCGAAACTATGGCTACACCTTC. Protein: CASTNPSGRNYGYTF.

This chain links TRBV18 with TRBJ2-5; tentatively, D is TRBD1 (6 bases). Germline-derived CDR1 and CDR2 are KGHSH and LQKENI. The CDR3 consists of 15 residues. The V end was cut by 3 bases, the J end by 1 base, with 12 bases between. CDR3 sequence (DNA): TGTGCCAGCTCACCGGTACAGGGAATCCAAGAGACCCAGTACTTC. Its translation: CASSPVQGIQETQYF.

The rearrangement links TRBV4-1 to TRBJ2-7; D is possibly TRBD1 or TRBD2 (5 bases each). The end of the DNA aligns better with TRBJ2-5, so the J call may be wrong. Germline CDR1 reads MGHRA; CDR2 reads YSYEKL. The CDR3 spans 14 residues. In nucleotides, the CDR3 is TGCGCCAGCAGCGACAAGGGAGAGGGGGAGACCCAGTACTTC. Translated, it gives CASSDKGEGETQYF.

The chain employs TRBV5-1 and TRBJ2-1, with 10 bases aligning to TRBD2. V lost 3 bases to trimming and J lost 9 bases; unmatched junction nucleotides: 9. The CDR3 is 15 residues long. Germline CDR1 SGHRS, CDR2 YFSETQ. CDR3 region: CASSSSGSEVGEQFF. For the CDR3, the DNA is TGCGCCAGCAGCTCTAGCGGGAGTGAGGTGGGTGAGCAGTTCTTC.

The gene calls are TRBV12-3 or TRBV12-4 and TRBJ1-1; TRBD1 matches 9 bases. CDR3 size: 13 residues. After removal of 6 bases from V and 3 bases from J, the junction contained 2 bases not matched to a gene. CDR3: CASRDRGYTEAFF. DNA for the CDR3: TGTGCCAGCAGGGACAGGGGTTACACTGAAGCTTTCTTT.

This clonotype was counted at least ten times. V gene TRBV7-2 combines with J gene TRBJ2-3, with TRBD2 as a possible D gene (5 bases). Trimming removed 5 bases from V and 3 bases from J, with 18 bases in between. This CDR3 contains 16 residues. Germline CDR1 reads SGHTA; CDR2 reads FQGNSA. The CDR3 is CASSPRALANTDTQYF. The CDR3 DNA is TGTGCCAGCAGCCCTAGGGCCCTAGCTAATACAGATACGCAGTATTTT.

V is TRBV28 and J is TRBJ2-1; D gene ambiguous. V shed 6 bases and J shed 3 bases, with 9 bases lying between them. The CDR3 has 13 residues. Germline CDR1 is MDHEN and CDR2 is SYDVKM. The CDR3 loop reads CASSLVLYNEQFF. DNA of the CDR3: TGTGCCAGCAGCCTGGTGCTCTACAATGAGCAGTTCTTC.

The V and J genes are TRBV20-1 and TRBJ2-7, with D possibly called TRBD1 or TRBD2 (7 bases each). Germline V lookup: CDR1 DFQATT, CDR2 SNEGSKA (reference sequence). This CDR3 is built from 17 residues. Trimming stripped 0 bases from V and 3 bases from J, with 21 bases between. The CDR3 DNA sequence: TGCAGTGCTAGAGACCGGACGAGGGGAGGGGGCTTCTACGAGCAGTACTTC. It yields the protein CSARDRTRGGGFYEQYF.

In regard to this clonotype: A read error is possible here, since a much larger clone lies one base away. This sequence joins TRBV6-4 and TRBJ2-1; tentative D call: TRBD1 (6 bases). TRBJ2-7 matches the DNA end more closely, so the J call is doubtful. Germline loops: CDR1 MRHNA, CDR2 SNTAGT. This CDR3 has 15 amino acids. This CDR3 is CASSPETTGTNEQYF. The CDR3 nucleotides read TGTGCCAGCAGCCCTGAGACGACAGGAACCAATGAGCAGTACTTC.

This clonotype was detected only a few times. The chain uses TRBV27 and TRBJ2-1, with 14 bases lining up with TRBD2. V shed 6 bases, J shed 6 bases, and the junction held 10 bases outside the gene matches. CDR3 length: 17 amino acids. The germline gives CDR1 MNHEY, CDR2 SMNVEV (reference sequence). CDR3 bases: TGTGCCAGCAGCCAAGGGACTAGCGGGGGAGGATTCAATGAGCAGTTCTTC. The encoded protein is CASSQGTSGGGFNEQFF.

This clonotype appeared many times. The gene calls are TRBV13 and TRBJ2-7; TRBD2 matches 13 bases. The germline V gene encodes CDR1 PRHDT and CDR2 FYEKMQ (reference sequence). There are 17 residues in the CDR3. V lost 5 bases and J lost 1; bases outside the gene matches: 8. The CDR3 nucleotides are TGTGCCAGCAGCCACGGGACTAGCGGGGACTCTTCCTACGAGCAGTACTTC. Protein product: CASSHGTSGDSSYEQYF.

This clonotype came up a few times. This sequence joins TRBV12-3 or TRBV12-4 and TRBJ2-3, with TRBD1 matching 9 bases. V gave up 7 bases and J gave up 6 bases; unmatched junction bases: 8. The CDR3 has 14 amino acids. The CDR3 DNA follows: TGTGCCAGCAATCTGGACAGGGGCTCCGATACGCAGTATTTT. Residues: CASNLDRGSDTQYF.

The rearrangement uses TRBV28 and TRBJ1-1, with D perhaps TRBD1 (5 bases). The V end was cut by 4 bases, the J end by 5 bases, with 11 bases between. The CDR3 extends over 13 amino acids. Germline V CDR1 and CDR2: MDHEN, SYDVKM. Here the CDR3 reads CASSYGAWTEAFF. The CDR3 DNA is TGTGCCAGCAGTTACGGGGCATGGACTGAAGCTTTCTTT.

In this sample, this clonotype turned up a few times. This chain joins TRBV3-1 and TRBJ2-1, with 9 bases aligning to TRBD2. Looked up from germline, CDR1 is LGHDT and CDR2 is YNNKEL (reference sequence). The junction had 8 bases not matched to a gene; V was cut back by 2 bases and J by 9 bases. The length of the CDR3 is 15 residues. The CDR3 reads CASSQTGLASSEQFF. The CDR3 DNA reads TGTGCCAGCAGCCAAACGGGACTAGCATCCAGTGAGCAGTTCTTC.

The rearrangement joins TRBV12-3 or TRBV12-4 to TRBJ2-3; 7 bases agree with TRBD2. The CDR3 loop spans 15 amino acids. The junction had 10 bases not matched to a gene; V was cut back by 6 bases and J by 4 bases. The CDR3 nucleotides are TGTGCCAGCAGACAGACCAGCGGGGTTGCAGATACGCAGTATTTT. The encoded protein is CASRQTSGVADTQYF.

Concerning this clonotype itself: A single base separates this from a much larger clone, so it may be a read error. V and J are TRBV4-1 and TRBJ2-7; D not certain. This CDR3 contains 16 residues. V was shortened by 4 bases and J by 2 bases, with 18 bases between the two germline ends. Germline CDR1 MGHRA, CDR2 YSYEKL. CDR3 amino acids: CASSRATGRTAYEQYF. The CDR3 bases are TGCGCCAGCAGCCGGGCTACCGGGCGGACGGCCTACGAGCAGTACTTC.